This paragraph covers one T cell receptor (beta chain) sequence. What it recognizes is unknown. The CDR3 totals 16 residues. Trimming took off 0 bases at V and 8 bases at J, with 18 bases between the two ends. Germline values: CDR1 SGDLS, CDR2 YYNGEE. Prepared libraries of TCR beta cDNA carried unique molecular identifiers. TCRdb independently ran MiXCR on the PCR reads; one entry per CDR3 protein. In the table there are some 500,000 distinct CDR3 sequences, around 40% of which are singletons. These data come from a study of post-analysis software for immune sequencing data. Study results and caveats: Diversity measured as normalized Chao1 was significantly lower in multiple sclerosis patients than in controls. Patients carried four or five TRBV segments more frequently than controls did, and TRBV5-6, TRBV5-1 and TRBV20-1 were among them.

The sequencing input was blood. This TCR derives from a girl aged 10 to 17 with multiple sclerosis. This sequence joins TRBV9 and TRBJ2-1; maybe TRBD2 (6 bases). CDR3 DNA sequence: TGTGCCAGCAGCGTAGTTTCGGGGGTGGGAGTGGATGAGCAGTTCTTC. It specifies CASSVVSGVGVDEQFF.